Shown below are 30 T cell receptor beta chains from a single sample sequenced in a study of T cell responses to AZD1222 COVID-19 vaccine (dated by TCRdb to the early 2020s). Library preparation employed the immunoSEQ multiplex PCR assay. Not all clones reach the TCRdb copy of this immuneACCESS table, which keeps in-frame sequences only. Checked studies attribute under half of the gap to unresolved V genes and leave the rest unexplained. The sample contains 100,000 to 130,000 clones, roughly nine tenths of them found a single time. The ten largest clones add up to less than 4% of the sample. The meaning of the sample's time point label: baseline before first vaccination. The treatment or condition label corresponds to: meningococcal conjugate vaccine given as trial control. The sequenced sample was peripheral blood, obtained on day 0 of MenACWY control vaccination. The receptors originated from an adult in good health.

The gene calls are TRBV6-1 and TRBJ2-7; 7 positions agree with TRBD2. The CDR3 is made up of 14 amino acids. Germline V gives CDR1 MNHNS, CDR2 SASEGT. Trimming removed 2 bases from V and 5 bases from J; junction bases left unmatched: 6. The CDR3 here is CASSEWGGSHEQYF. Here the CDR3 DNA reads TGTGCCAGCAGTGAATGGGGGGGTTCCCACGAGCAGTACTTC.

This clone came up once. In nucleotides, the CDR3 is TGTGCCAGCAGTGGGGGCACGCTTAACTATGGCTACACCTTC. This encodes CASSGGTLNYGYTF. The chain carries TRBV2 and TRBJ1-2, with D possibly matching TRBD1 (5 bases). The V end lost 4 bases, the J end lost 1 base, and 10 bases lay between the germline ends. This CDR3 comprises 14 residues. The V gene's germline CDR1 is SNHLY and CDR2 FYNNEI.

V gene TRBV28 combines with J gene TRBJ1-3, with a possible D match to TRBD1 (5 bases). Between the trimmed V and J ends, which lost 5 bases and 0 bases, there was a span of 11 bases. Germline assignment: CDR1 MDHEN and CDR2 SYDVKM. This CDR3 comprises 15 residues. The CDR3 DNA reads as TGTGCCAGCAGTACGGGACTGAGCTCTGGAAACACCATATATTTT. As protein: CASSTGLSSGNTIYF.

The chain employs TRBV19 and TRBJ1-1; weak D call: TRBD1 (6 bases). Germline CDR1 reads LNHDA; CDR2 reads SQIVND (reference sequence). V was shortened by 5 bases and J by 0 bases, with 13 bases between the two germline ends. The CDR3 is 15 amino acids. The CDR3 region is CASSGTHNMNTEAFF. CDR3 in DNA: TGTGCCAGTAGTGGGACACACAACATGAACACTGAAGCTTTCTTT.

The rearrangement uses TRBV19 and TRBJ1-5; D ambiguous. The ends were cut back, 7 bases at V and 0 bases at J, with 13 bases in the middle. CDR1 and CDR2 from the germline V gene are LNHDA and SQIVND (reference sequence). The CDR3 is 15 residues long. The CDR3 DNA reads as TGTGCCAGTACCGGCTGGTCCTATAGCAATCAGCCCCAGCATTTT. Amino acids: CASTGWSYSNQPQHF.

The chain carries TRBV5-6 and TRBJ1-2, with 11 bases lining up with TRBD1. V lost 4 bases to trimming and J lost 7 bases; unmatched junction nucleotides: 12. Germline assignment: CDR1 SGHDT and CDR2 YYEEEE. The CDR3 is 16 amino acids. The CDR3 reads CASSPGQGALYGGYTF. The CDR3 region has the DNA TGTGCCAGCAGCCCCGGACAGGGGGCCCTCTACGGTGGCTACACCTTC. The whole variable domain, filled in from reference TRBV5-6 and TRBJ1-2, reads DAGVTQSPTHLIKTRGQQVTLRCSPKSGHDTVSWYQQALGQGPQFIFQYYEEEERQRGNFPDRFSGHQFPNYSSELNVNALLLGDSALYLCASSPGQGALYGGYTFGSGTRLTVV.

J is TRBJ2-3 and V is TRBV11-2, with D hard to call. CDR1 and CDR2 (germline): SGHAT, FQNNGV. This CDR3 has 13 residues. V lost 8 bases, J lost 2 bases, and 11 bases lay in between. CDR3 sequence reads: CASRFSHTDTQYF. The CDR3 region has the DNA TGTGCCAGCCGATTTTCCCACACAGATACGCAGTATTTT.

The rearrangement uses TRBV4-2 and TRBJ2-7; 8 bases are a match to TRBD2. The CDR3 sequence is 15 residues long. V was pared by 4 bases and J by 2 bases, with 7 bases of the junction left unmatched. The germline V gene has CDR1 LGHNA and CDR2 YNFKEQ. CDR3 bases: TGTGCCAGCAGCCTAAATTTAGCGGGGACCTACGAGCAGTACTTC. It yields the protein CASSLNLAGTYEQYF.

The rearrangement links TRBV25-1 to TRBJ2-4; 8 bases align to TRBD1. Germline V gene sequence: CDR1 MGHDK, CDR2 SYGVNS. The CDR3 totals 13 residues. With V trimmed by 6 bases and J by 6 bases, 4 bases remained unmatched. The CDR3 region is CASSDDRGNIQYF. The CDR3 bases are TGTGCCAGCAGCGACGACAGGGGAAACATTCAGTACTTC.

CDR3 bases: TGTGCCAGCAGCTTGGGTCTACCTGGCCCGGGCTACACCTTC. Residues: CASSLGLPGPGYTF. The V call is TRBV5-6, the J call TRBJ1-2; D gene uncertain. The ends were cut back, 0 bases at V and 8 bases at J, with 14 bases in the middle. This CDR3 is 14 amino acids long. Per the germline V gene, CDR1 is SGHDT and CDR2 is YYEEEE.

J is TRBJ1-1 and V is TRBV28, with D unresolved. The ends were cut back, 3 bases at V and 1 base at J, with 9 bases in the middle. The CDR3 runs to 14 residues. Germline CDR1 reads MDHEN; CDR2 reads SYDVKM. The CDR3 coding sequence is TGTGCCAGCAGTTTGGTATTGGCGAACACTGAAGCTTTCTTT. Protein: CASSLVLANTEAFF.

V and J are TRBV6-5 and TRBJ1-2; TRBD1 might be the D (5 bases). CDR1 MNHEY and CDR2 SVGAGI come from the germline V gene. V was trimmed by 5 bases and J by 3 bases, leaving 13 bases between them. The CDR3 is 14 amino acids. Here the CDR3 DNA reads TGTGCCAGCAGTCGACCACAGGCGGACTATGGCTACACCTTC. As protein: CASSRPQADYGYTF.

This chain links TRBV27 with TRBJ1-2; possibly TRBD1 for D (5 bases). CDR3 length: 14 amino acids. V was shortened by 1 base and J by 8 bases, with 14 bases between the two germline ends. The germline V gene encodes CDR1 MNHEY and CDR2 SMNVEV (reference sequence). Here the CDR3 reads CASSLLGREGGYTF. The DNA of the CDR3 is TGTGCCAGCAGTTTATTGGGCAGGGAAGGAGGCTACACCTTC.

This clone was observed a single time. This sequence joins TRBV6-6 and TRBJ2-7; D is perhaps TRBD1 (5 bases). The CDR3 consists of 13 residues. V was cut by 0 bases and J by 4 bases, with 7 bases left in between. Germline V CDR1 and CDR2: MNHNY, SVGAGI (reference sequence). In nucleotides, the CDR3 is TGTGCCAGCAGTTACTCGGGGCCATACGAGCAGTACTTC. This sequence encodes CASSYSGPYEQYF.

The chain links TRBV7-9 to TRBJ1-6; possibly TRBD1 for D (6 bases). V was cut by 2 bases and J by 7 bases, with 15 bases left in between. Germline V gene sequence: CDR1 SEHNR, CDR2 FQNEAQ (reference sequence). The CDR3 has 16 amino acids. CDR3 DNA sequence: TGTGCCAGCAGCTTAAGTCAGGGGACATACAATTCACCCCTCCACTTT. Amino acids: CASSLSQGTYNSPLHF.

This rearrangement joins TRBV5-4 to TRBJ1-1; D possibly corresponds to TRBD1 (5 bases). V lost 2 bases to trimming and J lost 7 bases, with 12 bases between them. Per the germline V gene, CDR1 is SGHNT and CDR2 is YYREEE (reference sequence). The CDR3 is made up of 13 amino acids. The CDR3: CASSFQGTVEAFF. The CDR3 coding sequence is TGTGCCAGCAGCTTCCAGGGAACAGTTGAAGCTTTCTTT.

This clone was picked up one time. The junction departs from germline at one end; a sequencing error may be responsible. The chain combines TRBV6-1 with TRBJ1-2, with 12 bases that match TRBD1. The CDR3 covers 17 residues. Germline V gene sequence: CDR1 MNHNS, CDR2 SASEGT. CDR3 sequence: CASSEGTGGAGGYGYTF. The CDR3 DNA is TGTGCCAGCAGCGAAGGGACAGGGGGCGCGGGAGGGTATGGCTACACCTTC.

The gene calls are TRBV30 and TRBJ1-1; D remains ambiguous. Germline CDR1 and CDR2: GTSNPN and SVGIG (reference sequence). Trimming cost V 0 bases and J 1 base, with 9 bases left between them. The CDR3 runs 14 residues. The CDR3 loop is CAWSVLVANTEAFF. CDR3 nucleotides: TGTGCCTGGAGTGTACTGGTGGCGAACACTGAAGCTTTCTTT. The entire variable domain, with the rest obtained from reference TRBV30 and TRBJ1-1, is as follows: SQTIHQWPATLVQPVGSPLSLECTVEGTSNPNLYWYRQAAGRGLQLLFYSVGIGQISSEVPQNLSASRPQDRQFILSSKKLLLSDSGFYLCAWSVLVANTEAFFGQGTRLTVV.

The V gene is TRBV9, the J gene TRBJ2-6, with 11 bases aligning to TRBD1. J was trimmed by 3 bases and V by 4 bases; bases with no gene match: 9. From germline, CDR1 is SGDLS and CDR2 YYNGEE. CDR3 size: 18 residues. This chain's CDR3 is CASSTPRTGGLGANVLTF. Here the CDR3 DNA reads TGTGCCAGCAGCACACCAAGGACAGGGGGCCTTGGGGCCAACGTCCTGACTTTC.

This clone was seen a single time. The J gene is TRBJ1-1, the V gene TRBV19; possible D gene TRBD1, 5 bases. The CDR3 contains 12 residues. Germline values: CDR1 LNHDA, CDR2 SQIVND (reference sequence). V gave up 6 bases and J gave up 7 bases, with 12 bases separating them. CDR3 residues: CASSPGGIEAFF. In nucleotides, the CDR3 is TGTGCCAGTAGCCCCGGGGGGATTGAAGCTTTCTTT.

The chain employs TRBV19 and TRBJ2-1, with unresolved D. There are 11 residues in the CDR3. Trimming stripped 0 bases from V and 9 bases from J, with 3 bases between. Germline V gives CDR1 LNHDA, CDR2 SQIVND (reference sequence). In DNA, the CDR3 is TGTGCCAGTAGTATAGAAGGTGAGCAGTTCTTC. Amino acid sequence: CASSIEGEQFF.

V gene TRBV24-1 combines with J gene TRBJ2-2, with 10 bases matching TRBD1. This CDR3 spans 15 amino acids. The trim removed 4 bases at V and 3 bases at J, leaving 1 base unmatched. Germline assignment: CDR1 KGHDR and CDR2 SFDVKD. In DNA form, the CDR3 reads TGTGCCACCAGTGAAGGGACAGGGGACACCGGGGAGCTGTTTTTT. Translating it yields CATSEGTGDTGELFF.

The chain uses TRBV21-1 and TRBJ2-7; the table assigns TRBD1, which was not confirmed against the DNA. TRBV21-1 is recorded as a pseudogene. The CDR3 runs 14 residues. CDR3 protein: CASSKAAGPYEQYF. CDR3 coding DNA: TGTGCCAGCAGCAAAGCAGCAGGGCCCTACGAGCAGTACTTC.

The chain recombines TRBV27 with TRBJ1-5; the match to TRBD1 covers 7 bases. Germline V gene data show CDR1 as MNHEY and CDR2 as SMNVEV (reference sequence). The V gene end was trimmed by 6 bases and the J gene end by 0 bases; junction bases not matched to a gene: 11. The CDR3 is made up of 17 amino acids. CDR3 residues: CASSSRTGLYSNQPQHF. The DNA for the CDR3 is TGTGCCAGCAGCTCCCGGACAGGATTATATAGCAATCAGCCCCAGCATTTT.

In DNA form, the CDR3 reads TGTGCCAGCACCGTCCAAGGTCTTGGGCAGCCCCAGCATTTT. It encodes CASTVQGLGQPQHF. V and J are TRBV28 and TRBJ1-5, with D hard to call. The V end lost 7 bases, the J end lost 7 bases, and 17 bases lay between the germline ends. The CDR3 is 14 residues long. Germline CDR1 and CDR2: MDHEN and SYDVKM.

This clone was observed a single time. The chain uses TRBV6-6 and TRBJ2-7; D is tentatively TRBD1 or TRBD2 (7 bases each). Germline loops: CDR1 MNHNY, CDR2 SVGAGI (reference sequence). Deletions cut 8 bases from V and 3 bases from J, with 17 bases between. The CDR3 length is 14 residues. The CDR3: CASLTGWGGYEQYF. The CDR3, as DNA: TGTGCCAGCTTGACAGGGTGGGGGGGCTACGAGCAGTACTTC.

This chain uses TRBV6-1 with TRBJ1-4, with D perhaps TRBD1 (5 bases). In germline, CDR1 is MNHNS, CDR2 SASEGT. This CDR3 has 17 residues. V was trimmed by 2 bases and J by 6 bases, leaving 19 bases between them. This CDR3 is CASSEPGYGTGHEKLFF. CDR3 nucleotide sequence: TGTGCCAGCAGTGAACCGGGGTATGGGACGGGGCATGAAAAACTGTTTTTT.

This chain links TRBV7-2 with TRBJ1-2; 7 positions agree with TRBD1. CDR3 length: 14 amino acids. Trimming at V came to 5 bases and at J to 8 bases, leaving 11 bases not matched to a gene. Looked up from germline, CDR1 is SGHTA and CDR2 is FQGNSA. Here the CDR3 reads CASSQYDRVHGYTF. CDR3 in DNA: TGTGCCAGCAGCCAATACGACAGGGTGCACGGCTACACCTTC.

The chain uses TRBV13 and TRBJ1-2; D call uncertain. CDR1 is PRHDT and CDR2 is FYEKMQ in the germline V gene (reference sequence). V was clipped by 2 bases and J by 0 bases, with 4 bases between them. This CDR3 is built from 13 residues. The CDR3 loop reads CASSLPPNYGYTF. In DNA form, the CDR3 reads TGTGCCAGCAGCTTACCTCCTAACTATGGCTACACCTTC. The variable domain in full, with the rest retrieved from reference TRBV13 and TRBJ1-2, is AAGVIQSPRHLIKEKRETATLKCYPIPRHDTVYWYQQGPGQDPQFLISFYEKMQSDKGSIPDRFSAQQFSDYHSELNMSSLELGDSALYFCASSLPPNYGYTFGSGTRLTVV.

The gene calls are TRBV5-6 and TRBJ1-2, with D possibly matching TRBD1 (5 bases). The germline CDR1 and CDR2 sequences are SGHDT and YYEEEE. The CDR3 totals 13 residues. Trimming stripped 1 base from V and 8 bases from J, with 12 bases between. Here the CDR3 DNA reads TGTGCCAGCAGCTTGTCAAGGGGAAGCGGCTACACCTTC. Its translation: CASSLSRGSGYTF.